This is a list of T cell receptor beta chains from one sample in a study of identical twins. TCRdb reprocessed the 5' RACE reads via MiXCR and lists one record per CDR3 protein. The table lists 350,000 to 450,000 distinct CDR3 sequences, approximately 18% of them singletons. Specimen: naive T cells sorted from blood. The receptor source for this set is a man aged 45-65 years in good health. Both conserved end residues are part of each CDR3. Fields, in order: clone size, J gene, V gene, D gene, CDR3 DNA, CDR3 protein. A D gene is named only where the DNA matches it firmly. Clone size is shown for a subset of rows, as once, few, many or a class of expanded clone.

few TRBJ2-4 TRBV6-5 . TGTGCCAGCAGTTGGAGGGACATTCAGTACTTC CASSWRDIQYF
. TRBJ2-5 TRBV4-1 . TGCGCCAGCAGCCAAGATGACACGGGAGAGGTGGAGACCCAGTACTTC CASSQDDTGEVETQYF
few TRBJ2-7 TRBV11-2 TRBD1 TGTGCCAGCAGACCCCGGCGACAGGGCCCAAGCTCCTACGAGCAGTACTTC CASRPRRQGPSSYEQYF
few TRBJ1-2 TRBV29-1 . TGCAGCGTCACCGGAGAAGTCCTCTATGGCTACACCTTC CSVTGEVLYGYTF
few TRBJ2-7 TRBV29-1 TRBD2 TGCAGCGTTGACGGGCTAGCGGGGGACAGTGGGTACGAGCAGTACTTC CSVDGLAGDSGYEQYF
. TRBJ1-5 TRBV7-2 . TGTGCCAGCAGCCCAGAGACAGTATGGAGCAATCAGCCCCAGCATTTT CASSPETVWSNQPQHF
many TRBJ2-3 TRBV20-1 . TGCAGTGCTAGAGGGGAGTCGCAGTATTTT CSARGESQYF
few TRBJ2-1 TRBV6-2/TRBV6-3 . TGTGCCAGCAGTTACAACACGGACTCCTACAATGAGCAGTTCTTC CASSYNTDSYNEQFF
few TRBJ2-2 TRBV24-1 TRBD1 TGTGCCACCAGTGATCCGACCGGGACAGGCTACTATGACACCGGGGAGCTGTTTTTT CATSDPTGTGYYDTGELFF
few TRBJ1-1 TRBV29-1 . TGCAGCGCCTGGGTCAACAGAATAAAGAACACTGAAGCTTTCTTT CSAWVNRIKNTEAFF
many TRBJ2-2 TRBV6-2/TRBV6-3 . TGTGCCAGCGGCAAGACTGTCTTAGGGGGACCCGGGGAGCTGTTTTTT CASGKTVLGGPGELFF
few TRBJ2-2 TRBV28 TRBD2 TGTGCCAGCAGTGTATCGGGAGGGTGGCGGACCGACACCGGGGAGCTGTTTTTT CASSVSGGWRTDTGELFF
. TRBJ1-2 TRBV28 . TGTGCCAGCAGTTTTAAAGGCTATGGCTACACCTTC CASSFKGYGYTF
. TRBJ1-5 TRBV28 . TGTGCCAGCAGTTTGGATGAGTATAGCAATCAGCCCCAGCATTTT CASSLDEYSNQPQHF
many TRBJ2-3 TRBV7-2 . TGTGCCAGCAGCTTGTTCGGTGCTAGCACAGATACGCAGTATTTT CASSLFGASTDTQYF
many TRBJ2-3 TRBV27 TRBD2 TGTGCCACCGCGGGGGACCCCCCGGGCACAGATACGCAGTATTTT CATAGDPPGTDTQYF
many TRBJ1-3 TRBV30 . TGTGCCTACCAGGGTTCTGGAAACACCATATATTTT CAYQGSGNTIYF
. TRBJ2-5 TRBV7-2 . TGTGCCAGCAGCTTAGGGGTAAAAGAGACCCAGTACTTC CASSLGVKETQYF
. TRBJ2-5 TRBV20-1 . TGCAGTGCTAGAGCTCCGATTGGGGGAACTGAGACCCAGTACTTC CSARAPIGGTETQYF
many TRBJ2-7 TRBV11-1 . TGTGCCAGCAGCTTATCGCTGGTTGACGAGCAGTACTTC CASSLSLVDEQYF
few TRBJ2-7 TRBV20-1 . TGCAGTGCTAGAGTCGGGGCTAGCGTCTTCTACGAGCAGTACTTC CSARVGASVFYEQYF
. TRBJ1-2 TRBV2 TRBD1 TGTGCCAGCAGTGATCTCGACAGGGGAGGTGGCTACACCTTC CASSDLDRGGGYTF
. TRBJ2-7 TRBV29-1 TRBD1 TGCAGCGGTACGGACAGGACCTACGAGCAGTACTTC CSGTDRTYEQYF
. TRBJ2-7 TRBV11-2 TRBD2 TGTGCCAGCAGCTTAGCGGTGCGGGGGATGATCTACGAGCAGTACTTC CASSLAVRGMIYEQYF
few TRBJ1-5 TRBV20-1 . TGCAGTGCTAGACCTTGGAATCAGCCCCAGCATTTT CSARPWNQPQHF
. TRBJ1-5 TRBV24-1 TRBD1 TGTGCCACCAGTGACGGACAGGGGGATTATCAGCCCCAGCATTTT CATSDGQGDYQPQHF
many TRBJ2-1 TRBV5-1 . TGCGCCAGCAGTCCCGGGAACCACAATGAGCAGTTCTTC CASSPGNHNEQFF
few TRBJ2-3 TRBV12-3/TRBV12-4 . TGTGCCAGCGGGGCAGGGGTCACAGATACGCAGTATTTT CASGAGVTDTQYF
. TRBJ1-2 TRBV6-1 . TGTGCCAGCCTTTTAGTTCCGGGCAAGATCTATGGCTACACCTTC CASLLVPGKIYGYTF
. TRBJ2-1 TRBV28 . TGTGCCAGCAGGTTAGCGGCCTACAATGAGCAGTTCTTC CASRLAAYNEQFF
. TRBJ2-3 TRBV6-1 . TGTGCCAGCAGAAGACTAATCACAGATACGCAGTATTTT CASRRLITDTQYF
many TRBJ2-3 TRBV20-1 TRBD2 TGCAGTGCTAGCGGGGGGGCCTTTATCCCAGATACGCAGTATTTT CSASGGAFIPDTQYF
many TRBJ2-7 TRBV6-2/TRBV6-3 TRBD1 TGTGCCAGCAGACCCGGACAGGCAAGCTCCTACGAGCAGTACTTC CASRPGQASSYEQYF